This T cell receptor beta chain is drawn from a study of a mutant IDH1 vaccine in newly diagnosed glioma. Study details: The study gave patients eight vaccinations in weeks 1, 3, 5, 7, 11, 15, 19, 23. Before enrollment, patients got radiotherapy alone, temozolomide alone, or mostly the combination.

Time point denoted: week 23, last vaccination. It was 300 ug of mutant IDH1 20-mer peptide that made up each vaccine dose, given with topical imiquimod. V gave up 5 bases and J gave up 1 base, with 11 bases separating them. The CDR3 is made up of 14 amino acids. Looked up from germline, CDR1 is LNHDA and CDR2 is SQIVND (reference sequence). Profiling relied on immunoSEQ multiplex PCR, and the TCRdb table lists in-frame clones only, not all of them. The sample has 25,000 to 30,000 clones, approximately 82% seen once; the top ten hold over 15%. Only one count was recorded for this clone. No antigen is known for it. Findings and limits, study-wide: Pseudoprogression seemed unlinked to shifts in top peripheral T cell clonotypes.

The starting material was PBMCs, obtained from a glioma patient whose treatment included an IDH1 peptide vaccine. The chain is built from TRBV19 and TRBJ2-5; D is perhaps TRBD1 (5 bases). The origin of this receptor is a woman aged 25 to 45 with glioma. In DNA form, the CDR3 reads TGTGCCAGTAGTCTCAGTGACAGCCAAGAGACCCAGTACTTC. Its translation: CASSLSDSQETQYF.